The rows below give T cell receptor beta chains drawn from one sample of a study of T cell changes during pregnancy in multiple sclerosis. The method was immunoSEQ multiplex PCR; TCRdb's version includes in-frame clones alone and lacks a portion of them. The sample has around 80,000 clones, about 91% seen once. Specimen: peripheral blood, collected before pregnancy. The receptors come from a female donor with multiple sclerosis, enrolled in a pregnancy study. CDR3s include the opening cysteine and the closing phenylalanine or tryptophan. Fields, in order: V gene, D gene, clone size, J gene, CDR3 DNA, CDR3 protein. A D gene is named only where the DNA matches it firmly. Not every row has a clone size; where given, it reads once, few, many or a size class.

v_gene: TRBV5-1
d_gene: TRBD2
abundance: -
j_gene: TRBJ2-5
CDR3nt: TGCGCCAGCAGGACCCAGCGGGGAGAGACCCAGTACTTC
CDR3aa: CASRTQRGETQYF

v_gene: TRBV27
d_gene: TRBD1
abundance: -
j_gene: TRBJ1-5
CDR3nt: TGTGCCAGCGGGGACAGGGGGAGCAATCAGCCCCAGCATTTT
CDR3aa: CASGDRGSNQPQHF

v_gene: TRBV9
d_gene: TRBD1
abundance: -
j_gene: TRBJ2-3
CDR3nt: TGTGCCAGCAGCGTACGACCGGGACAGGGAATAACAGATACGCAGTATTTT
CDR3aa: CASSVRPGQGITDTQYF

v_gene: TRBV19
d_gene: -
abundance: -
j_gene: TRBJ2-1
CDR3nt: TGTGCCAGTAGTATGGGGGGCAATGAGCAGTTCTTC
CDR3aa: CASSMGGNEQFF

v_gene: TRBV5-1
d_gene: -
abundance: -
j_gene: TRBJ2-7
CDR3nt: TGCGCCAGCAGCTTGGAAGACATGTCCTACGAGCAGTACTTC
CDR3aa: CASSLEDMSYEQYF

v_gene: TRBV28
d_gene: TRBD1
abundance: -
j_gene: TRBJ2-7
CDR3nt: TGTGCCACCACCTCCGGGACAGGGTCCTACGAGCAGTACTTC
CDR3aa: CATTSGTGSYEQYF

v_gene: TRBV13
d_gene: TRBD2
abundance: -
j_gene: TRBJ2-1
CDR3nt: TGTGCCAGCAGCCAAAAGTCACTAGCGGGAGTAAACAATGAGCAGTTCTTC
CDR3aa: CASSQKSLAGVNNEQFF

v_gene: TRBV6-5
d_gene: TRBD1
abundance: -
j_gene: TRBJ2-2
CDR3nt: TGTGCCAGCAGTTACAGTGGGACAGGGGGGCTGTTTTTT
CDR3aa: CASSYSGTGGLFF

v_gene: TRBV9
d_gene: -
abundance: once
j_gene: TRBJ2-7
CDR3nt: TGTGCCAGCAGCGTAGCTCTTGACTACTACGAGCAGTACTTC
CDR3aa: CASSVALDYYEQYF

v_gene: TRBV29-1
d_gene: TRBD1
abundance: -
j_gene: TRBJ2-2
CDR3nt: TGCAGCGTTGTTGTTTTTGGACAGGCGAACACCGGGGAGCTGTTTTTT
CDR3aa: CSVVVFGQANTGELFF

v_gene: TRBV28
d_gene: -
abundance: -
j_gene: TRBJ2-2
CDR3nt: TGTGCCAGCAGTTTATTTAGCGGTGGGGCCGGGGAGCTGTTTTTT
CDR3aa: CASSLFSGGAGELFF

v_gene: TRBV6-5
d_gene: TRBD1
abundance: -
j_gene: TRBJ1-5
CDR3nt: TGTGCCAGCAGGGGACAGGGAAGTCAGCCCCAGCATTTT
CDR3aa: CASRGQGSQPQHF

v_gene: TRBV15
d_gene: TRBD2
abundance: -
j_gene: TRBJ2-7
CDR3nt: TGTGCCACCGCCGTCGGGGGGGCCTACGAGCAGTACTTC
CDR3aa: CATAVGGAYEQYF

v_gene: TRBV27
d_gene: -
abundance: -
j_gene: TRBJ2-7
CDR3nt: TGTGCCAGCAGACCGAGTTTCTCCTACGAGCAGTACTTC
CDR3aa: CASRPSFSYEQYF

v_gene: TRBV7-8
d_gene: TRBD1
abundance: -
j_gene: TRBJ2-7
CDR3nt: TGTGCCAGCAGCTCTCGACAGGGGGCCTACGAGCAGTACTTC
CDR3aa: CASSSRQGAYEQYF

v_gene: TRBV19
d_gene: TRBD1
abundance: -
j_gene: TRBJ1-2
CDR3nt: TGTGCCAGTAGTCAACAACCCGACAGGGGTAACTATGGCTACACCTTC
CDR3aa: CASSQQPDRGNYGYTF

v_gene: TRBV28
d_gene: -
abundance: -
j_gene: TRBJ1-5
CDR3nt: TGTGCCAGCAGTTTATCTGGGGCCCGGTTGACCTCTTGGGGTCAGCCCCAGCATTTT
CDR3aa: CASSLSGARLTSWGQPQHF

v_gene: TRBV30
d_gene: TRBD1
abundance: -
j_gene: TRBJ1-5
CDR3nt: TGTGCCTGGAGTGCAGGACAGGGGCCTGTGGATCAGCCCCAGCATTTT
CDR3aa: CAWSAGQGPVDQPQHF

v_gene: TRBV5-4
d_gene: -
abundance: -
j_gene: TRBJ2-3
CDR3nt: TGTGCCAGCAGCTCCAGACTGACAGATACGCAGTATTTT
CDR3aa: CASSSRLTDTQYF

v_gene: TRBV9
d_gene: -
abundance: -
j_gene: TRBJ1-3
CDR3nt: TGTGCCAGCAGCAGAGCCACTGGAAACACCATATATTTT
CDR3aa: CASSRATGNTIYF

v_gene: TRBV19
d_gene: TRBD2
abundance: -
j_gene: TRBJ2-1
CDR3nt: TGTGCCAGTAGTATTAGTAGCGGGGCTTACAATGAGCAGTTCTTC
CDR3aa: CASSISSGAYNEQFF

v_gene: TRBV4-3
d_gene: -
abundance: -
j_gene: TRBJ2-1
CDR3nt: TGCGCCAGCAGCCAAGGTCCAAGGAGACCCTACAATGAGCAGTTCTTC
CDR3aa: CASSQGPRRPYNEQFF

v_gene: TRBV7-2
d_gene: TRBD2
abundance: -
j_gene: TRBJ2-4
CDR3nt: TGTGCCAGCACCAAGACTAGCGGGACGAACATTCAGTACTTC
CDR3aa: CASTKTSGTNIQYF

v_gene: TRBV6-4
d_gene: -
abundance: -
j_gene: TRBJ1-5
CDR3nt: TGTGCCAGCAGGATCACCGGTCAGCCCCAGCATTTT
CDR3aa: CASRITGQPQHF

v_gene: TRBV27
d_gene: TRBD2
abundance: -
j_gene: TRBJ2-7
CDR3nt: TGTGCCAGCAGTTCCCTAGCGGGCCTCTCCTACGAGCAGTACTTC
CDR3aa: CASSSLAGLSYEQYF

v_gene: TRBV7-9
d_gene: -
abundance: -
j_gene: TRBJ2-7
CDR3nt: TGTGCCAGCACCCAGGGCTACGAGCAGTACTTC
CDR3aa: CASTQGYEQYF

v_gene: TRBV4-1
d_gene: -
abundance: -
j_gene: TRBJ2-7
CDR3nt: TGCGCCAGCAGCCACTACGGGAACGAGCAGTACTTC
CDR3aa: CASSHYGNEQYF

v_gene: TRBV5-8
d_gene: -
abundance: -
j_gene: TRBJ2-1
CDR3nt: TGTGCCAGCAGCTACTGGGTAGGGCAGGGTGCGAACAATGAGCAGTTCTTC
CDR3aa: CASSYWVGQGANNEQFF

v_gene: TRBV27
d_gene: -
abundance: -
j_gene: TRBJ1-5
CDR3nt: TGTGCCAGCAGTTTCGGGAGGAGTAGCAATCAGCCCCAGCATTTT
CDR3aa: CASSFGRSSNQPQHF

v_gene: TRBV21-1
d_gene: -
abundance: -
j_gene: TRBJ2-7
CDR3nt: TGTGCCGGCGAGCCGACCGACAGGATTGGATACGAGCAGTACTTC
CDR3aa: CAGEPTDRIGYEQYF

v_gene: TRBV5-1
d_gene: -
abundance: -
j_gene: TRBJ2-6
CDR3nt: TGCGCCAGCACCTCCGGGAGCTCTGGGGCCAACGTCCTGACTTTC
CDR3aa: CASTSGSSGANVLTF

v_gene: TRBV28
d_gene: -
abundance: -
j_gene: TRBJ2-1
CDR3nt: TGTGCCAGCAGCTTCACTGGACACCGCTACAATGAGCAGTTCTTC
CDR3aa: CASSFTGHRYNEQFF

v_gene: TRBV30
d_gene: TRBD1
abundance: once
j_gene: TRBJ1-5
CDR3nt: TGTGCCTGGACCAGGGGGCGAGGAAGCAATCAGCCCCAGCATTTT
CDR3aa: CAWTRGRGSNQPQHF

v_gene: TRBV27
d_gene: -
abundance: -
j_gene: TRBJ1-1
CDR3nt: TGTGCCACGCAACCGGGACACGGGAACACTGAAGCTTTCTTT
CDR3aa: CATQPGHGNTEAFF

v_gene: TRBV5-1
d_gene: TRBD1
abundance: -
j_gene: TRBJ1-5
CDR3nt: TGCGCCAGCAGCTTCGGGACAGGGACGCAGCCCCAGCATTTT
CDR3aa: CASSFGTGTQPQHF

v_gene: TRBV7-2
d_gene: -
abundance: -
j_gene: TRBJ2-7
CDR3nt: TGTGCCAGCAGCTTAGGGCGGGGCAACGAGCAGTACTTC
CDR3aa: CASSLGRGNEQYF

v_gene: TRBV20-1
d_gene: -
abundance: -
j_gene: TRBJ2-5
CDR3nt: TGCACCGCAGGGGGGCACGAGACCCAGTACTTC
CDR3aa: CTAGGHETQYF

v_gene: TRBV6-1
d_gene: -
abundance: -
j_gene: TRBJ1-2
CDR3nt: TGTGCCAGCAGTGAAGCATTGAACACGTATGGCTACACCTTC
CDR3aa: CASSEALNTYGYTF

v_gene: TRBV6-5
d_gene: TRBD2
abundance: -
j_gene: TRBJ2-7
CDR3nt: TGTGCCAGCAGTTACGGACTAGCGGGAGGTTCCTACGAGCAGTACTTC
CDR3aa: CASSYGLAGGSYEQYF

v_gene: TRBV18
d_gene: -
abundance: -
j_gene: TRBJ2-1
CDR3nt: TGTGCCAGCTCACCACCGTTGCGACTTCCCTACAATGAGCAGTTCTTC
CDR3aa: CASSPPLRLPYNEQFF

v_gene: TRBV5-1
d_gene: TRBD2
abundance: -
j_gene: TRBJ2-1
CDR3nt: TGCGCCAGCAGCCTGATGACTAGCGGGAGGGCCTACAATGAGCAGTTCTTC
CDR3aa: CASSLMTSGRAYNEQFF

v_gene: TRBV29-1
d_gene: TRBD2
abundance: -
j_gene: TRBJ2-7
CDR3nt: TGCAGCGTTGCATTAGCGGGAGACGGTAGTCAGTACTTC
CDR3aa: CSVALAGDGSQYF

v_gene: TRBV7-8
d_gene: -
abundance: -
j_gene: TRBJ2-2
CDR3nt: TGTGCCAGCAGCGCTTCAAACAGGGTAAACACCGGGGAGCTGTTTTTT
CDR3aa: CASSASNRVNTGELFF

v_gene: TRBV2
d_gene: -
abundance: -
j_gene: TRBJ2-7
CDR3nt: TGTGCCAGCAGAATGGAAGCGTTCACCCCCTACGAGCAGTACTTC
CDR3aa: CASRMEAFTPYEQYF

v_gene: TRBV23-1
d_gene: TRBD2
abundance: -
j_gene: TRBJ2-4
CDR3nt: TGCGCCAGCAGTCAATCCGGACTAGCGGGAGAGAGTGAGGCCAAAAACATTCAGTACTTC
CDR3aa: CASSQSGLAGESEAKNIQYF